Listed here are 10 T cell receptor beta chains from one sample, sequenced in a study of control samples from healthy donors and cancer patients. The data were produced by immunoSEQ multiplex PCR, yet TCRdb's version contains in-frame clones alone and is incomplete. The sample contains 85,000 to 95,000 clones, approximately 91% of which appear only once. The sample consisted of blood. These receptors all come from a woman aged 25 to 39 in good health.

V gene TRBV19 combines with J gene TRBJ1-1; 10 bases are shared with TRBD1. The V and J ends lost 10 bases and 0 bases, in that order; junction bases with no gene match: 14. From germline, CDR1 is LNHDA and CDR2 SQIVND (reference sequence). This CDR3 has 17 amino acids. CDR3 in amino acids: CATGGTGEEYMNTEAFF. In DNA form, the CDR3 reads TGTGCCACTGGAGGGACAGGGGAGGAGTACATGAACACTGAAGCTTTCTTT.

This clone has a handful of counts. This chain links TRBV7-9 with TRBJ2-1; TRBD2 agrees at 9 bases. Per the germline V gene, CDR1 is SEHNR and CDR2 is FQNEAQ (reference sequence). This CDR3 is 13 amino acids long. V lost 6 bases to trimming and J lost 4 bases; unmatched junction nucleotides: 1. CDR3 residues: CASRTSGYNEQFF. In DNA form, the CDR3 reads TGTGCCAGCAGGACTAGCGGTTACAATGAGCAGTTCTTC. The full variable domain, rest sourced from reference TRBV7-9 and TRBJ2-1, is DTGVSQNPRHKITKRGQNVTFRCDPISEHNRLYWYRQTLGQGPEFLTYFQNEAQLEKSRLLSDRFSAERPKGSFSTLEIQRTEQGDSAMYLCASRTSGYNEQFFGPGTRLTVL.

This clone was observed once. J is TRBJ1-5 and V is TRBV7-2; unclear D gene. V lost 1 base and J 1 base, leaving 8 bases between the germline ends. Germline V gene lookup returns CDR1 SGHTA and CDR2 FQGNSA. This CDR3 has 15 amino acids. The CDR3 region has the DNA TGTGCCAGCAGCTTAGACTCCGCCAGCAATCAGCCCCAGCATTTT. This translates into CASSLDSASNQPQHF.

The V call is TRBV18, the J call TRBJ2-2; D ambiguous. V gave up 3 bases and J gave up 0 bases, with 11 bases separating them. Germline loops: CDR1 KGHSH, CDR2 LQKENI. This CDR3 is built from 16 residues. DNA for the CDR3: TGTGCCAGCTCACCGCTCAGTGGGCCGAACACCGGGGAGCTGTTTTTT. This codes for CASSPLSGPNTGELFF.

This chain links TRBV4-1 with TRBJ1-5; no definite D call. Germline-derived CDR1 and CDR2 are MGHRA and YSYEKL. The CDR3 is 14 amino acids. Trimming took off 0 bases at V and 7 bases at J, with 10 bases between the two ends. Here the CDR3 DNA reads TGCGCCAGCAGCCAAGAATTAAGGTACCAGCCCCAGCATTTT. Translated, it gives CASSQELRYQPQHF.

The CDR3 DNA follows: TGTGCCAGCCGAGGCTCTAGCGGGGGCCAAGAGACCCAGTACTTC. This gives the protein CASRGSSGGQETQYF. The chain employs TRBV6-5 and TRBJ2-5; 10 bases agree with TRBD2. The trim removed 8 bases at V and 1 base at J, leaving 7 bases unmatched. Germline loops: CDR1 MNHEY, CDR2 SVGAGI. The CDR3 is 15 amino acids.

The rearrangement joins TRBV11-2 to TRBJ1-2; D not resolved. This CDR3 spans 15 amino acids. Germline V lookup: CDR1 SGHAT, CDR2 FQNNGV. V shed 0 bases and J shed 9 bases, with 17 bases lying between them. As DNA, the CDR3 is TGTGCCAGCAGCTTAGATTCTGGTGTTGGAGGGAGCTACACCTTC. Translating it yields CASSLDSGVGGSYTF.

CDR3 DNA: TGCGCCAGCAGCAACCGTGAGCTAGCGCCCTCCTACGAGCAGTACTTC. Translation: CASSNRELAPSYEQYF. The chain employs TRBV5-1 and TRBJ2-7; a weak D match, TRBD2 (6 bases). Germline CDR1 reads SGHRS; CDR2 reads YFSETQ. This CDR3 has 16 amino acids. Deletions cut 4 bases from V and 0 bases from J, with 17 bases between.

The chain carries TRBV4-1 and TRBJ2-6; 7 bases match TRBD1. V dropped 5 bases and J dropped 1; count of bases not matched to a gene: 2. Per the germline V gene, CDR1 is MGHRA and CDR2 is YSYEKL. The CDR3 spans 15 residues. Here the CDR3 reads CASSEQGSGANVLTF. The CDR3 nucleotides read TGCGCCAGCAGCGAACAGGGGTCTGGGGCCAACGTCCTGACTTTC.

This clone was recorded a few times. V is TRBV5-1 and J is TRBJ1-2; D unclear. The CDR3 loop spans 15 amino acids. Looked up from germline, CDR1 is SGHRS and CDR2 is YFSETQ. The V end lost 2 bases, the J end lost 0 bases, and 11 bases lay between the germline ends. In DNA, the CDR3 is TGCGCCAGCAGCTTACGAGGGCAGGCTAACTATGGCTACACCTTC. Amino acid sequence: CASSLRGQANYGYTF.